This passage covers 22 T cell receptor beta chains from one sample sequenced in a study of neurological immune-mediated disorders (dated by TCRdb to the late 2010s). The library came from 5' RACE. Sequencing instrument: Illumina HiSeq 2500. Clones were called with MiXCR by TCRdb after fastp trimmed the public reads at Q25, and only in-frame beta chains were retained. Each entry merges the rows of one CDR3 protein and shows their most common DNA and genes. The sample table contains roughly 17,000 distinct CDR3 sequences; only one count was recorded for roughly 10% of them. Around 40% of the sample lies in the top ten. Material for sequencing was CD8+ T cells from blood. Receptors originate from a man between 50 and 59 years old in good health.

The sample holds many counts of this clonotype. The chain has TRBV4-2 and TRBJ1-4; D is undetermined. The CDR3 sequence is 16 residues long. Trimming pared 6 bases from V and 0 bases from J, leaving 14 bases between. Germline lookup yields CDR1 LGHNA and CDR2 YNFKEQ. The CDR3 sequence: CASSSNFAATNEKLFF. CDR3 bases: TGTGCCAGCAGTTCCAATTTTGCTGCAACTAATGAAAAACTGTTTTTT.

This clonotype has ten or more counts. The V gene is TRBV9, the J gene TRBJ1-4, with TRBD1 as a possible D gene (6 bases). Germline V gene lookup returns CDR1 SGDLS and CDR2 YYNGEE. V shed 3 bases and J shed 3 bases, with 12 bases lying between them. The CDR3 runs 15 residues. Here the CDR3 DNA reads TGTGCCAGCAGCGCTTCCGGGGGCTCTAATGAAAAACTGTTTTTT. Its protein product is CASSASGGSNEKLFF.

This clonotype showed up many times. The chain employs TRBV7-9 and TRBJ2-7; perhaps D is TRBD1 or TRBD2 (5 bases each). The germline V gene encodes CDR1 SEHNR and CDR2 FQNEAQ (reference sequence). V was clipped by 8 bases and J by 4 bases, with 9 bases between them. CDR3 size: 11 residues. CDR3 sequence reads: CASREGYEQYF. For the CDR3, the DNA is TGTGCCAGCCGAGAGGGGTACGAGCAGTACTTC. Full variable domain (outside the CDR3, taken from reference TRBV7-9 and TRBJ2-7): DTGVSQNPRHKITKRGQNVTFRCDPISEHNRLYWYRQTLGQGPEFLTYFQNEAQLEKSRLLSDRFSAERPKGSFSTLEIQRTEQGDSAMYLCASREGYEQYFGPGTRLTVT.

Ten or more counts support this clonotype. The chain recombines TRBV28 with TRBJ2-7; D might be TRBD1 or TRBD2, each matching 5 bases. The germline gives CDR1 MDHEN, CDR2 SYDVKM. The CDR3 is 15 residues long. With 5 bases removed from V and 4 bases from J, the gap between germline ends came to 18 bases. The CDR3 reads CASSTYIEGTYEQYF. CDR3 DNA sequence: TGTGCCAGCAGTACCTACATCGAAGGGACGTACGAGCAGTACTTC. Looking up the rest from reference TRBV28 and TRBJ2-7 gives the full variable domain: DVKVTQSSRYLVKRTGEKVFLECVQDMDHENMFWYRQDPGLGLRLIYFSYDVKMKEKGDIPEGYSVSREKKERFSLILESASTNQTSMYLCASSTYIEGTYEQYFGPGTRLTVT.

This clonotype was detected ten times or more. The rearrangement links TRBV14 to TRBJ2-7; TRBD1 is a possible D gene (6 bases). With 1 base removed from V and 4 bases from J, the gap between germline ends came to 14 bases. The CDR3 totals 15 residues. Germline-derived CDR1 and CDR2 are SGHDN and FVKESK. The CDR3 nucleotides read TGTGCCAGCAGCCAAGCAGCTGGGGGCCCGTACGAGCAGTACTTC. Its protein product is CASSQAAGGPYEQYF.

This clonotype showed up many times. The gene calls are TRBV7-9 and TRBJ2-1, with TRBD2 as a possible D gene (5 bases). This CDR3 is built from 14 residues. V gave up 1 base and J gave up 5 bases, with 9 bases separating them. Germline V lookup: CDR1 SEHNR, CDR2 FQNEAQ (reference sequence). In DNA form, the CDR3 reads TGTGCCAGCAGCTTAGTAGCGAACCACAATGAGCAGTTCTTC. It encodes CASSLVANHNEQFF. Full variable domain (outside the CDR3, taken from reference TRBV7-9 and TRBJ2-1): DTGVSQNPRHKITKRGQNVTFRCDPISEHNRLYWYRQTLGQGPEFLTYFQNEAQLEKSRLLSDRFSAERPKGSFSTLEIQRTEQGDSAMYLCASSLVANHNEQFFGPGTRLTVL.

This clonotype was picked up many times. The rearrangement links TRBV29-1 to TRBJ1-1; D gene ambiguous. Germline CDR1 is SQVTM and CDR2 is ANQGSEA. This CDR3 has 11 amino acids. V shed 3 bases and J shed 3 bases, with 5 bases lying between them. The CDR3 loop reads CSVDRHTEAFF. CDR3 nucleotide sequence: TGCAGCGTTGACCGGCACACTGAAGCTTTCTTT.

The table lists this clonotype with many counts. V usage is TRBV5-1 and J usage is TRBJ2-1, with TRBD2 matching 7 bases. The V gene's germline CDR1 is SGHRS and CDR2 YFSETQ. The CDR3 spans 17 residues. The ends lost 1 base at V and 0 bases at J; junction bases unmatched: 7. CDR3 DNA sequence: TGCGCCAGCAGCTTGATTCAGGGAGGGTACTCCTACAATGAGCAGTTCTTC. It specifies CASSLIQGGYSYNEQFF.

This clonotype was found many times. The V gene is TRBV20-1, the J gene TRBJ2-2; TRBD1 might be the D (5 bases). This CDR3 is 13 amino acids long. Germline V gene sequence: CDR1 DFQATT, CDR2 SNEGSKA (reference sequence). The V gene lost 4 bases and the J gene lost 2 bases, with 8 bases spanning the gap. The CDR3 protein is CSAIDSNTGELFF. CDR3 sequence (DNA): TGCAGTGCTATCGACAGTAACACCGGGGAGCTGTTTTTT.

This clonotype was counted ten times or more. The rearrangement joins TRBV27 to TRBJ2-1; tentatively, D is TRBD1 or TRBD2 (5 bases each). Germline V gene data show CDR1 as MNHEY and CDR2 as SMNVEV (reference sequence). The CDR3 is made up of 13 amino acids. V lost 10 bases, J lost 10 bases, and 20 bases lay in between. CDR3 bases: TGTGCCATCCAGGGTGCCGGGGCCCCCGAGCAGTTCTTC. It specifies CAIQGAGAPEQFF.

This clonotype is medium-sized in the sample. J is TRBJ1-2 and V is TRBV7-9, with D hard to call. Trimming pared 5 bases from V and 4 bases from J, leaving 17 bases between. Germline loops: CDR1 SEHNR, CDR2 FQNEAQ (reference sequence). The CDR3 runs 15 residues. CDR3 in DNA: TGTGCCAGCAGCCGGCTGCCGGCGGACTTCTATGGCTACACCTTC. Protein sequence: CASSRLPADFYGYTF.

This clonotype was observed many times. V is TRBV7-2 and J is TRBJ2-3; 7 bases match TRBD2. The CDR3 extends over 18 amino acids. Trimming cost V 5 bases and J 3 bases; bases outside gene matches: 17. In germline, CDR1 is SGHTA, CDR2 FQGNSA. CDR3 sequence (DNA): TGTGCCAGCAGCCTCCTGATCATGGGGGGAGGGCCGACAGATACGCAGTATTTT. Translated, it gives CASSLLIMGGGPTDTQYF.

Ten or more counts support this clonotype. This chain uses TRBV28 with TRBJ2-1; 10 bases fit TRBD1. Trimming took 6 bases from V and 2 from J; bases not matched to a gene: 4. The CDR3 covers 15 residues. Germline CDR1 and CDR2: MDHEN and SYDVKM. The chain's CDR3 is CASSGGTGAYNEQFF. CDR3 DNA sequence: TGTGCCAGCAGCGGAGGGACAGGGGCCTACAATGAGCAGTTCTTC. Looking up the rest from reference TRBV28 and TRBJ2-1 gives the full variable domain: DVKVTQSSRYLVKRTGEKVFLECVQDMDHENMFWYRQDPGLGLRLIYFSYDVKMKEKGDIPEGYSVSREKKERFSLILESASTNQTSMYLCASSGGTGAYNEQFFGPGTRLTVL.

This clonotype was seen ten or more times. The chain employs TRBV6-5 and TRBJ2-2; 7 bases align to TRBD1. Trimming cost V 3 bases and J 5 bases; bases outside gene matches: 3. Looked up from germline, CDR1 is MNHEY and CDR2 is SVGAGI. This CDR3 contains 14 residues. The CDR3 region is CASSYGTETGELFF. CDR3 coding DNA: TGTGCCAGCAGTTATGGGACAGAAACCGGGGAGCTGTTTTTT.

This clonotype was counted many times. This chain joins TRBV7-9 and TRBJ1-4; 8 nucleotides match TRBD1. V shed 5 bases and J 2 bases; nucleotides not matched to a gene: 4. Germline V gives CDR1 SEHNR, CDR2 FQNEAQ (reference sequence). The CDR3 totals 15 residues. CDR3 residues: CASSPRQGTNEKLFF. The CDR3 region has the DNA TGTGCCAGCAGCCCCCGACAGGGGACTAATGAAAAACTGTTTTTT.

This clonotype was found many times. The chain has TRBV7-8 and TRBJ2-3; 9 nucleotides align to TRBD2. V gave up 0 bases and J gave up 3 bases; unmatched junction bases: 7. CDR1 and CDR2 (germline): SGHVS, FQNEAQ. The CDR3 sequence is 17 residues long. The CDR3 protein is CASSLAPTSGRTDTQYF. In DNA, the CDR3 is TGTGCCAGCAGCTTAGCCCCGACTAGCGGCAGGACAGATACGCAGTATTTT.

This clonotype was detected ten times or more. V is TRBV6-6 and J is TRBJ2-3, with D hard to call. This CDR3 is 16 amino acids long. V lost 0 bases to trimming and J lost 10 bases, with 20 bases between them. The germline V gene encodes CDR1 MNHNY and CDR2 SVGAGI (reference sequence). CDR3 nucleotide sequence: TGTGCCAGCAGTTACTCGAATCCCAGCGCCAATTTTGCGCAGTATTTT. Translated: CASSYSNPSANFAQYF.

This clonotype was counted ten times or more. The chain couples TRBV7-8 to TRBJ2-7; D is possibly TRBD1 (6 bases). The V end lost 5 bases, the J end lost 4 bases, and 18 bases lay between the germline ends. The CDR3 has 15 residues. Germline assignment: CDR1 SGHVS and CDR2 FQNEAQ. The chain's CDR3 is CASSAGTQWVYEQYF. The CDR3 DNA follows: TGTGCCAGCAGCGCCGGGACACAGTGGGTTTACGAGCAGTACTTC.

This clonotype occurred many times. The chain uses TRBV7-2 and TRBJ2-7, with 7 bases lining up with TRBD1. Per the germline V gene, CDR1 is SGHTA and CDR2 is FQGNSA. The V and J ends lost 1 base and 2 bases, in that order; junction bases with no gene match: 2. The CDR3 runs to 14 residues. The CDR3 bases are TGTGCCAGCAGCTTAGGACAGGGAACCTACGAGCAGTACTTC. Protein: CASSLGQGTYEQYF.

This clonotype was found many times. The chain combines TRBV3-1 with TRBJ2-7, with D possibly being TRBD1 (5 bases). The CDR3 contains 15 residues. Trimming shortened V by 2 bases and J by 0 bases, and 11 bases separated the two germline ends. Germline-derived CDR1 and CDR2 are LGHDT and YNNKEL (reference sequence). The CDR3 sequence: CASSQIQGNSYEQYF. DNA for the CDR3: TGTGCCAGCAGCCAAATTCAGGGTAACTCCTACGAGCAGTACTTC.

This chain uses TRBV10-3 with TRBJ2-1, with 15 nucleotides matching TRBD2. The germline gives CDR1 ENHRY, CDR2 SYGVKD. The CDR3 has 15 amino acids. V lost 4 bases and J lost 8; bases outside the gene matches: 3. CDR3 nucleotides: TGTGCCATCAGTGCGAGGACTAGCGGGAGGGATGAGCAGTTCTTC. Encoded protein: CAISARTSGRDEQFF.

This clonotype was counted many times. The chain recombines TRBV7-9 with TRBJ1-3; 8 bases map to TRBD1. The CDR3 consists of 16 residues. Germline V gives CDR1 SEHNR, CDR2 FQNEAQ (reference sequence). Trimming took 6 bases from V and 3 from J; bases not matched to a gene: 10. The DNA of the CDR3 is TGTGCCAGCAGACCTATTACAGGGGGGATTGGAAACACCATATATTTT. This sequence encodes CASRPITGGIGNTIYF.